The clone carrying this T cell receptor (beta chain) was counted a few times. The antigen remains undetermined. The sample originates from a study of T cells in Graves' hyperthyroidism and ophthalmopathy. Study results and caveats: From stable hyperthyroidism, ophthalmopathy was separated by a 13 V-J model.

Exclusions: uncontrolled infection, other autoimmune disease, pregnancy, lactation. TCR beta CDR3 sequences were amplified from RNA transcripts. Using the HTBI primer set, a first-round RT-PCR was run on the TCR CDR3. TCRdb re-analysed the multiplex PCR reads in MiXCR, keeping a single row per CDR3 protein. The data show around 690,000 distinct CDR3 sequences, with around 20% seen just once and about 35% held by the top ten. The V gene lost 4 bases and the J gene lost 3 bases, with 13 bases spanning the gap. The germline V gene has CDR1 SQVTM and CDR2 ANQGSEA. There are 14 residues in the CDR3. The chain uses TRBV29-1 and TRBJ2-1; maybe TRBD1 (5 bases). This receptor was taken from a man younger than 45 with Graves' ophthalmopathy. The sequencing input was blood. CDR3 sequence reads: CSVVGQGNYNEQFF. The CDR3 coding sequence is TGCAGCGTTGTAGGTCAGGGAAACTACAATGAGCAGTTCTTC.